This T cell receptor beta chain comes out of a study of blood T cell repertoires in COVID-19. About the research overall: Collection of acute and convalescent COVID-19 samples took place in the United States, Italy and Spain. PBMCs, B-cell-depleted T cells, or T cells provided the cDNA or gDNA that made up the material.

Unmatched junction bases numbered 5, after V lost 4 bases and J lost 5 bases. The CDR3 is 14 residues long. Germline V gene data show CDR1 as SGHDT and CDR2 as YYEEEE. Original processing notes: How many nucleated cells were present was estimated from reference gene primer amplification. The assay was immunoSEQ multiplex PCR, and TCRdb's table has in-frame clones only and misses some. The D gene and trimming were derived from the DNA, and the V and J assignments and clone size from that table. The profile covers 93,000 or so clones, with about 90% appearing a single time and 3.1% taken by the ten largest.

The TCR was taken from a man aged 50 to 59 in a cohort sampled during active COVID-19. The chain carries TRBV5-6 and TRBJ1-1; 10 bases fit TRBD1. Sequenced sample: peripheral blood. CDR3 DNA sequence: TGTGCCAGCAGCCGCCGGGACAGGGGAACTGAAGCTTTCTTT. Its translation is CASSRRDRGTEAFF.